The rows below give T cell receptor beta chains drawn from one sample of a study of regulatory T cells in long-lasting Graves disease. TCRdb reprocessed the multiplex PCR reads via MiXCR and lists one record per CDR3 protein. This sample has approximately 500,000 distinct CDR3 sequences, with roughly a fifth found just once. The sequences come from peripheral blood mononuclear cells (PBMCs), collected when the disease was refractory, from a patient treated with antithyroid drugs. The receptors derive from a female donor with Graves disease. Both conserved end residues are part of each CDR3. The D gene is left open where the match is weak. Clone sizes are given selectively: once, few, many, or a class where the clone is expanded.

j_gene	abundance	v_gene	d_gene	CDR3nt	CDR3aa
TRBJ1-1	.	TRBV28	.	TGTGCCAGCAGTTCCGGGGCTGGGAACGCTGAAGCTTTCTTT	CASSSGAGNAEAFF
TRBJ1-6	.	TRBV25-1	.	TGTGCCAGCAGTGAATATGCACAGACGAGCTCCTATAATTCACCCCTCCACTTT	CASSEYAQTSSYNSPLHF
TRBJ1-2	.	TRBV9	.	TGTGCCAGCAGCCCAGACCCCGGGACTCCATTGTGGGGCTACACCTTC	CASSPDPGTPLWGYTF
TRBJ2-3	.	TRBV9	TRBD2	TGTGCCAGCAGCGTAGGCAGCGGGGGTCGCACAGATACGCAGTATTTT	CASSVGSGGRTDTQYF
TRBJ2-4	many	TRBV3-1	TRBD1	TGTGCCAGCAGCCCACTTAGGACAGGCGATAGGACCAAAAACATTCAGTACTTC	CASSPLRTGDRTKNIQYF
TRBJ2-1	.	TRBV28	.	TGTGCCAGCACCTTTGGGAAAAATGAGCAGTTCTTC	CASTFGKNEQFF
TRBJ1-2	few	TRBV25-1	.	TGTGCCAGCAGTGGCCCCGCCGGGACACCTAACTATGGCTACACCTTC	CASSGPAGTPNYGYTF
TRBJ2-7	once	TRBV3-1	.	TGTGCCAGCAGCCCCCAAGCCCATAGGCACAGCGACTACGAGCAGTACTTC	CASSPQAHRHSDYEQYF
TRBJ2-2	.	TRBV11-3	.	TGTGCCAGCAGCTTTTCGTTTGGCGGGGAGCTGTTTTTT	CASSFSFGGELFF
TRBJ2-7	.	TRBV9	.	TGTGCCAGCAGCGTGGGACCGGAGGGGGACTACGAGCAGTACTTC	CASSVGPEGDYEQYF
TRBJ1-1	.	TRBV30	TRBD1	TGTGCCTGGAGTCCCAGGGGGGGGCATGGCACTGAAGCTTTCTTT	CAWSPRGGHGTEAFF
TRBJ1-1	many	TRBV20-1	.	TGCAGTGCTAGAGACGGAGGGGGGAACACTGAAGCTTTCTTT	CSARDGGGNTEAFF
TRBJ1-5	many	TRBV12-3/TRBV12-4	TRBD1	TGTGCCAGCAGACGACAGGGGGCTAGCAATCAGCCCCAGCATTTT	CASRRQGASNQPQHF
TRBJ2-7	many	TRBV6-1	.	TGTGCCAGCAGTGAATGGGTCGGCGGGGACGAGCAGTACTTC	CASSEWVGGDEQYF
TRBJ1-2	.	TRBV9	.	TGTGCCAGCAGCGGCCCGGACCGTTGGAACGGCAACTATGGCTACACCTTC	CASSGPDRWNGNYGYTF
TRBJ1-4	many	TRBV28	TRBD1	TGTGCCAGCATCCCTACGCGCGGGACAGGGGATGAAAAACTGTTTTTT	CASIPTRGTGDEKLFF
TRBJ2-7	many	TRBV29-1	.	TGCAGCGTTGAAGGGGTTATCCCCTACGAGCAGTACTTC	CSVEGVIPYEQYF
TRBJ1-1	few	TRBV7-2	.	TGTGCCAGCAGCTTAGCGATTGGGCCCACTGAAGCTTTCTTT	CASSLAIGPTEAFF
TRBJ2-7	many	TRBV28	.	TGTGCCAGCAGGTCTGCAGGGGCGAACCTCGGGTACGAGCAGTACTTC	CASRSAGANLGYEQYF
TRBJ1-6	many	TRBV3-1	.	TGTGCCAGCAGCCAAGAGGGGGCAGCTAATTCACCCCTCCACTTT	CASSQEGAANSPLHF
TRBJ2-7	.	TRBV2	.	TGTGCCAGCAGCCCGACAGTTAACTACGAGCAGTACTTC	CASSPTVNYEQYF
TRBJ2-7	many	TRBV6-2/TRBV6-3	.	TGTGCCAGCAAGGACAGCTCCCCCTACGAGCAGTACTTC	CASKDSSPYEQYF
TRBJ1-6	few	TRBV6-1	.	TGTGCCAGCAGTGAACTGTCTTTGTGGGGGAGAAATTCACCCCTCCACTTT	CASSELSLWGRNSPLHF
TRBJ2-7	many	TRBV7-9	.	TGCGCCAGCAGCCAACAGGGTCATCTGTACTTC	CASSQQGHLYF
TRBJ2-2	few	TRBV6-5	.	TGTGCCAGCAGTTACTCGATATACACTACGAACACCGGGGAGCTGTTTTTT	CASSYSIYTTNTGELFF
TRBJ1-1	few	TRBV25-1	.	TGTGCCAGCAGTTCATCTGGGGATGTTCAGACTGAAGCTTTCTTT	CASSSSGDVQTEAFF
TRBJ1-6	few	TRBV19	.	TGTGCCAGTAGGGGAACAGAGAATAATTCACCCCTCCACTTT	CASRGTENNSPLHF
TRBJ2-7	few	TRBV14	.	TGTGCCAGCAGCCGACAACCGGGACTCCAGTACGAGCAGTACTTC	CASSRQPGLQYEQYF
TRBJ1-2	few	TRBV14	TRBD1	TGTGCCAGCAGCCAAGGGGGACAGGGCCACTATGGCTACACCTTC	CASSQGGQGHYGYTF
TRBJ2-5	many	TRBV6-1	.	TGTGCCAGCAGTCTAACCTGGGACTTCGGGGAGACCCAGTACTTC	CASSLTWDFGETQYF
TRBJ1-5	.	TRBV28	.	TGTGCCAGCAGTTTTGGGGGGCATAGCAATCAGCCCCAGCATTTT	CASSFGGHSNQPQHF
TRBJ1-4	many	TRBV7-9	TRBD1	TGTGCCAGCAGCTTCCACAGGGGAGGATCCGAAAAACTGTTTTTT	CASSFHRGGSEKLFF
TRBJ2-5	many	TRBV28	.	TGTGCCAGCACCGACGCGCGTACAGACCAGTACTTC	CASTDARTDQYF
TRBJ1-2	few	TRBV4-1	.	TGCGCCAGCAGCCAAGATTCCGGGAACTATGGCTACACCTTC	CASSQDSGNYGYTF
TRBJ1-5	.	TRBV20-1	.	TGCGGTCTTGGGGTCCTTAATAGCAATCAGCCCCAGCATTTT	CGLGVLNSNQPQHF
TRBJ2-3	few	TRBV28	.	TGTGCCAGCAGCCTCGGGACCGAACCTAGCACAGATACGCAGTATTTT	CASSLGTEPSTDTQYF
TRBJ1-1	.	TRBV7-2	.	TGTGCCAGCAGCTTAGCCCACGTTCGGCAAATGAACACTGAAGCTTTCTTT	CASSLAHVRQMNTEAFF
TRBJ1-1	.	TRBV7-9	.	TGTGCCAGCAGGAATTACAAGGGGGGGGTGGCCATGAACACTGAAGCTTTCTTT	CASRNYKGGVAMNTEAFF
TRBJ1-1	many	TRBV12-3/TRBV12-4	.	TGTGCCAGCAGTTTTACCCTGAGGGCTTTCTTT	CASSFTLRAFF
TRBJ1-5	many	TRBV20-1	.	TGCAGTGCTACTGGCCCCAATCAGCCCCAGCATTTT	CSATGPNQPQHF
TRBJ2-7	.	TRBV3-1	TRBD2	TGTGCCAGCAGCCAGAGCGGGGGGGCGGGAGAGCAGTACTTC	CASSQSGGAGEQYF
TRBJ2-7	many	TRBV20-1	TRBD1	TGCAGTGCTAGAGACCGGGACAGGGGATTATACGAGCAGTACTTC	CSARDRDRGLYEQYF
TRBJ2-7	.	TRBV27	.	TGTGCCAGCAGTTTAGGACCACGGGGTGGGTACGAGCAGTACTTC	CASSLGPRGGYEQYF
TRBJ2-2	.	TRBV7-2	TRBD2	TGTGCCAGCAGCTTAGTAGGACTAGCGGGAGTTGGTAATACCGGGGAGCTGTTTTTT	CASSLVGLAGVGNTGELFF
TRBJ2-2	few	TRBV7-2	.	TGTGCCAGCAGCTTTGGCCGTCTCACCGGGGAGCTGTTTTTT	CASSFGRLTGELFF
TRBJ2-7	few	TRBV10-2	.	TGCGCCAGCAGTGAGTTGGCGACAAATGGCGAGCAGTACTTC	CASSELATNGEQYF
TRBJ1-2	.	TRBV13	.	TGTGCCAGCAGCTCCCGGGACACCGGATATGGCTACACCTTC	CASSSRDTGYGYTF
TRBJ2-7	many	TRBV7-8	TRBD1	TGTGCCAGCAGCAAATCCCGGACAGGGAGGCTCGAGCAGTACTTC	CASSKSRTGRLEQYF
TRBJ2-5	many	TRBV7-2	TRBD2	TGTGCCAGCAGCCCTACCTTAGGTGCGGGAGGGTACCAAGAGACCCAGTACTTC	CASSPTLGAGGYQETQYF
TRBJ2-2	few	TRBV12-3/TRBV12-4	TRBD1	TGTGCCAGCAAAACGGACAGGGCGGCCACCGGGGAGCTGTTTTTT	CASKTDRAATGELFF
TRBJ1-2	many	TRBV6-5	TRBD1	TGTGCCAGCAGTTATCGGACAGGGGTTTATGGCTACACCTTC	CASSYRTGVYGYTF
TRBJ2-7	many	TRBV6-2/TRBV6-3	.	TGTGCCAGCAGTTACTCGTGGCAGGGTGACTACGAGCAGTACTTC	CASSYSWQGDYEQYF
TRBJ2-2	few	TRBV18	.	TGTGCCAGCTCACCAAGGAGGGACACCGGGGAGCTGTTTTTT	CASSPRRDTGELFF
TRBJ1-1	many	TRBV6-1	.	TGTGCCAGCAGTGAAACACGGACACGTGAAGCTTTCTTT	CASSETRTREAFF
TRBJ2-1	.	TRBV10-3	TRBD2	TGTGCCATCAGTGAGTCAAGGAGGCGCGGGGGTGAGCAGTTCTTC	CAISESRRRGGEQFF
TRBJ2-7	.	TRBV20-1	.	TGCAGTGCCTTACCCGGGGGCATAGAGTACGAGCAGTACTTC	CSALPGGIEYEQYF
TRBJ2-7	few	TRBV30	.	TGTGCCTGGAGTGGGGACGGCGGGCTCTACGAGCAGTACTTC	CAWSGDGGLYEQYF